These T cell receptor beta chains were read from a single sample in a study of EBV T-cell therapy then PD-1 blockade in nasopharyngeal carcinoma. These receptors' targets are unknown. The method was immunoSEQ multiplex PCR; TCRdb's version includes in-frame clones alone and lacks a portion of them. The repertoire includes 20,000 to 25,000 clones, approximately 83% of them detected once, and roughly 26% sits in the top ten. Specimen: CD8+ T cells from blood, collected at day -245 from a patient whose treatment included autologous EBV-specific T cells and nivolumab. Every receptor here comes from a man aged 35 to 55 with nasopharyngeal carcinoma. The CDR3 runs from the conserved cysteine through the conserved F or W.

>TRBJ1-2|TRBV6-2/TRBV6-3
CASSYADSSYGYTF
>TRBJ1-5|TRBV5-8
CASRLRQGAGQPQHF
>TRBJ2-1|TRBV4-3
CASSQDEGGGYNEQFF
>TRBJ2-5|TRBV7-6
CASSLDPVHMQETQYF
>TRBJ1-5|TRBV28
CASTSQRGPQHF
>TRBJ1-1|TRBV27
CASSPLLVWTEAFF
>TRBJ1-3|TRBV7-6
CASSSTGNTIYF
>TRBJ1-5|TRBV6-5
CASRPTGGNQPQHF
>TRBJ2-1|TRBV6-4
CASARTEYNEQFF
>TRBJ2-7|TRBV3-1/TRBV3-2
CASSQDPNEQYF
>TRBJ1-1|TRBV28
CASRQGPPWTEAFF
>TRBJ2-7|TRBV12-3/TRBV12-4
CASSPGNYEQYF
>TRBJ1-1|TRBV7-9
CASSSTPQGGHTEAFF
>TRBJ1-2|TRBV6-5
CASSPDSYGYTF
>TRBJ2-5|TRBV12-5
CASGPGQLPQETQYF
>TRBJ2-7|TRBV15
CATSTRWDRGPQSEQYF
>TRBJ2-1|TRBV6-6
CASTHTSGAYNEQFF
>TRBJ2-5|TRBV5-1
CASSWRLAGGPETQYF
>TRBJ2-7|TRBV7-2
CASSLDGGRSYEQYF
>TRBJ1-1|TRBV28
CASSPTLGGDTEAFF
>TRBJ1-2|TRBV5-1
CASSLEQGYGYTF
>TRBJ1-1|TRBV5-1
CASSPGGGANTEAFF
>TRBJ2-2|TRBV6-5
CASSPPSRGTGELFF
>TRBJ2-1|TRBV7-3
CASSPSVAGGTDEQFF
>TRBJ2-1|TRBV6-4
CASSDSGQNEQFF
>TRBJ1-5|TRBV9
CASSVGSYSNQPQHF
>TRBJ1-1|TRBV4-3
CASSQGLFMNTEAFF
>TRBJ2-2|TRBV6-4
CASSDGDTGELFF
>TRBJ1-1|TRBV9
CASSSGGGFDTEAFF
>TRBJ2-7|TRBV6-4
CAILDRSYEQYF
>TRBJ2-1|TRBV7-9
CASSDTGGSSYNEQFF
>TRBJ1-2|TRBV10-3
CAISESAGDVYGYTF
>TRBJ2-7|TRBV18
CASSLFPPGSLFYEQYF
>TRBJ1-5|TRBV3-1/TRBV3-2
CASSQEMWNQPQHF
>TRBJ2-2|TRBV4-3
CASSHLLASTGELFF
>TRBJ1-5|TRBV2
CASSDGQSNQPQHF
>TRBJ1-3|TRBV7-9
CASSPPRGSPISGNTIYF